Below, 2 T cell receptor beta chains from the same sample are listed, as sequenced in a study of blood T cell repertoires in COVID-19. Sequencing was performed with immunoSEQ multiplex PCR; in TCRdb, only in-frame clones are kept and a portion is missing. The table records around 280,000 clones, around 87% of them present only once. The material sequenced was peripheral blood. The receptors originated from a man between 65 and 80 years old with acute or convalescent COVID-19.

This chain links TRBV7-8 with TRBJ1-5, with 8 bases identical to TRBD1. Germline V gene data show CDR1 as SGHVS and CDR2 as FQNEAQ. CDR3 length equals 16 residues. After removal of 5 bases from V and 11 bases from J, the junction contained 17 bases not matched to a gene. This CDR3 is CASSLRRTGRQVAQHF. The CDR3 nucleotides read TGTGCCAGCAGCCTAAGACGGACAGGGCGGCAGGTGGCCCAGCATTTT.

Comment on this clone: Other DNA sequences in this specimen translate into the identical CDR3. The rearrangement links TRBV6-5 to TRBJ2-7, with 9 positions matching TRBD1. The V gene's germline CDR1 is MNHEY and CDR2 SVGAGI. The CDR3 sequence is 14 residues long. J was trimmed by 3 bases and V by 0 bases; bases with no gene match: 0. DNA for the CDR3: TGTGCCAGCAGTTACTCGGGACAGGGCTACGAGCAGTACTTC. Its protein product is CASSYSGQGYEQYF.